This is a list of T cell receptor beta chains from one sample in a study of identical twins. Via MiXCR, TCRdb re-called the 5' RACE reads, giving one row per CDR3 protein. The sample records about 1.7 million distinct CDR3 sequences, under 35% being singletons. The material sequenced was cord blood. All receptors come from a newborn girl in good health. Each CDR3 is given with its conserved first and last residue. A D gene is named only where the DNA matches it firmly. For some rows the clone size is stated as once, few or many, or as a class when expanded; others skip it.

v_gene	abundance	d_gene	j_gene	CDR3aa	CDR3nt
TRBV5-1	.	TRBD1	TRBJ1-1	CASSLARGLYTEAFF	TGCGCCAGCAGCTTGGCCAGGGGGCTTTACACTGAAGCTTTCTTT
TRBV4-1	once	.	TRBJ2-7	CASSQEQTVMPYEQYF	TGCGCCAGCAGCCAGGAACAGACGGTTATGCCCTACGAGCAGTACTTC
TRBV15	few	.	TRBJ2-3	CATSRGSSTDTQYF	TGTGCCACCAGCAGAGGTTCCAGCACAGATACGCAGTATTTT
TRBV14	.	.	TRBJ2-6	CASRTSGANVLIF	TGTGCCAGTCGTACCTCTGGGGCCAACGTCCTGATTTTC
TRBV25-1	.	.	TRBJ1-1	CASSESVSGNTEAFF	TGTGCCAGCAGTGAATCGGTCAGTGGGAACACTGAAGCTTTCTTT
TRBV20-1	.	.	TRBJ1-4	CSASSGQNEKLFF	TGCAGTGCTAGCTCTGGACAGAATGAAAAACTGTTTTTT
TRBV6-1	.	TRBD2	TRBJ2-2	CASQLARNTGELFF	TGTGCCAGTCAACTAGCGAGGAACACCGGGGAGCTGTTTTTT
TRBV28	.	TRBD2	TRBJ2-7	CASSPGLRREQYF	TGTGCCAGCAGCCCGGGACTACGTAGGGAGCAGTACTTC
TRBV12-3/TRBV12-4	.	.	TRBJ1-2	CASSSDTVSEGYTF	TGTGCCAGCAGTTCCGACACCGTGTCAGAGGGCTACACCTTC
TRBV6-1	.	.	TRBJ1-5	CASRYRVASNQPQHF	TGTGCCAGCAGATACAGGGTAGCCAGCAATCAGCCCCAGCATTTT
TRBV28	many	.	TRBJ1-4	CASSLTEKLFF	TGTGCCAGCAGCCTAACAGAAAAACTGTTTTTT
TRBV6-6	many	.	TRBJ1-2	CASSVQGPYGYTF	TGTGCCAGCAGTGTACAGGGACCCTATGGCTACACCTTC
TRBV20-1	few	TRBD1	TRBJ2-7	CSARGGQGIYEQYF	TGCAGTGCTAGGGGGGGACAGGGAATTTACGAGCAGTACTTC
TRBV29-1	many	.	TRBJ1-1	CSVGIEGDTEAFF	TGCAGCGTTGGGATAGAAGGGGATACTGAAGCTTTCTTT
TRBV4-2	few	TRBD1	TRBJ1-2	CASSPQGAHDYGYTF	TGTGCCAGCAGCCCACAGGGGGCGCATGACTATGGCTACACCTTC
TRBV6-1	few	TRBD2	TRBJ2-3	CASSETLAGRDTQYF	TGTGCCAGCAGTGAGACTCTAGCGGGGAGAGATACGCAGTATTTT
TRBV6-5	.	TRBD1	TRBJ2-1	CASSLHRGLNNEQFF	TGTGCCAGCAGTTTGCACAGGGGGTTGAACAATGAGCAGTTCTTC
TRBV28	.	.	TRBJ2-3	CASRTIGFTDTQYF	TGTGCCAGCAGAACTATCGGGTTCACAGATACGCAGTATTTT
TRBV7-9	few	.	TRBJ2-3	CASSSFSGADTQYF	TGTGCCAGCAGCTCCTTTTCGGGGGCAGATACGCAGTATTTT
TRBV20-1	.	TRBD1	TRBJ1-2	CSADDRGSYGYTF	TGCAGTGCCGACGACAGGGGGAGCTATGGCTACACCTTC
TRBV7-2	few	.	TRBJ1-5	CASSTGTLNQPQHF	TGTGCCAGCAGTACCGGGACGCTTAATCAGCCCCAGCATTTT
TRBV28	few	TRBD2	TRBJ2-7	CASTPTSGRLLVYEQYF	TGTGCCAGCACGCCGACTAGCGGGAGGCTTCTCGTCTACGAGCAGTACTTC
TRBV10-3	.	TRBD2	TRBJ2-3	CAISGETGLAGTDTQYF	TGTGCCATCAGTGGAGAGACGGGACTAGCGGGTACAGATACGCAGTATTTT
TRBV2	few	TRBD1	TRBJ2-7	CAWAKGAKAYEQYF	TGTGCCTGGGCAAAGGGGGCGAAAGCCTACGAGCAGTACTTC
TRBV4-1	few	TRBD2	TRBJ2-1	CASSQQGLANEQFF	TGCGCCAGCAGCCAACAGGGACTAGCGAATGAGCAGTTCTTC
TRBV25-1	.	.	TRBJ2-2	CASSEVGADDTGELFF	TGTGCCAGCAGTGAAGTGGGGGCGGATGACACCGGGGAGCTGTTTTTT
TRBV7-2	.	.	TRBJ2-3	CASSLEARRVDTQYF	TGTGCCAGCAGCTTAGAAGCTAGGCGCGTCGATACGCAGTATTTT
TRBV24-1	few	.	TRBJ2-5	CATSEGHKKTQYF	TGTGCCACAAGTGAGGGACATAAAAAGACCCAGTACTTC
TRBV20-1	few	.	TRBJ2-7	CSARDTSMGYEQYF	TGCAGTGCTAGAGATACCAGCATGGGCTACGAGCAGTACTTC
TRBV27	few	TRBD2	TRBJ2-7	CASSSTAGAYEQYF	TGTGCCAGCAGTTCGACAGCGGGGGCCTACGAGCAGTACTTC
TRBV5-1	.	.	TRBJ2-5	CASSLEIQAAKTQYF	TGCGCCAGCAGCTTGGAGATACAAGCAGCAAAGACCCAGTACTTC
TRBV14	.	.	TRBJ2-3	CASSQEGTGTDTQYF	TGTGCCAGCAGCCAAGAAGGGACCGGCACAGATACGCAGTATTTT
TRBV21-1	.	.	TRBJ1-2	CVSSKAGYFAYGYTF	TGTGTCAGCAGCAAAGCTGGCTATTTTGCCTATGGCTACACCTTC
TRBV6-1	.	TRBD2	TRBJ2-1	CATDGLAGKYNEQFF	TGTGCCACCGACGGACTAGCGGGAAAGTACAATGAGCAGTTCTTC
TRBV5-1	few	TRBD2	TRBJ2-5	CASSLAGLAGGPRQETQYF	TGCGCCAGCAGCTTGGCCGGACTAGCGGGAGGACCTAGGCAAGAGACCCAGTACTTC
TRBV20-1	few	.	TRBJ2-5	CSATRQQETQYF	TGCAGTGCTACCCGACAGCAAGAGACCCAGTACTTC
TRBV25-1	few	.	TRBJ1-5	CASSVTVSNQPQHF	TGTGCCAGCAGCGTTACAGTTAGCAATCAGCCCCAGCATTTT
TRBV6-1	.	TRBD1	TRBJ2-7	CASSKVWTGGDEQYF	TGTGCCAGCAGTAAAGTTTGGACAGGGGGCGACGAGCAGTACTTC
TRBV21-1	.	.	TRBJ2-7	CAILFPLSGGSYEQYF	TGTGCCATCCTATTCCCCCTGTCTGGGGGCTCCTACGAGCAGTACTTC
TRBV10-3	many	TRBD1	TRBJ2-7	CAISETGTGYYEQYF	TGTGCCATCAGTGAGACCGGGACAGGGTATTACGAGCAGTACTTC
TRBV7-8	.	.	TRBJ2-2	CASSLLGTPNTGELFF	TGTGCCAGCAGCTTACTGGGGACACCGAACACCGGGGAGCTGTTTTTT
TRBV6-4	.	TRBD2	TRBJ2-5	CASSEGLARETQYF	TGTGCCAGCAGTGAAGGACTAGCACGCGAGACCCAGTACTTC
TRBV10-3	few	TRBD1	TRBJ1-5	CAISAGQGAYSNQPQHF	TGTGCCATCAGTGCGGGACAGGGGGCTTATAGCAATCAGCCCCAGCATTTT
TRBV11-2	.	.	TRBJ2-1	CASSDTTLTDQETQFF	TGTGCCAGCAGCGACACGACCTTGACAGACCAAGAGACCCAGTTCTTC
TRBV28	few	TRBD2	TRBJ2-5	CASAKPGLAIQETQYF	TGTGCCAGCGCCAAGCCGGGACTAGCGATACAAGAGACCCAGTACTTC
TRBV5-1	.	TRBD2	TRBJ2-3	CASSFVSGRGTDTQYF	TGCGCCAGCAGCTTTGTTAGCGGGAGGGGGACAGATACGCAGTATTTT
TRBV20-1	.	.	TRBJ1-6	CSARVGVGYNSPLHF	TGCAGTGCTAGAGTGGGGGTGGGTTATAATTCACCCCTCCACTTT
TRBV20-1	.	TRBD2	TRBJ2-3	CSARAEAGGSRDTQYF	TGCAGTGCTAGAGCGGAAGCGGGAGGGTCGAGAGATACGCAGTATTTT
TRBV4-2	.	.	TRBJ1-2	CASSQDIGFNYGYTF	TGTGCCAGCAGCCAAGATATAGGGTTTAACTATGGCTACACCTTC
TRBV29-1	.	.	TRBJ2-7	CSVGTRKTYEQYF	TGCAGCGTTGGGACAAGGAAAACCTACGAGCAGTACTTC
TRBV20-1	few	.	TRBJ2-1	CSPVGGPPYNEQFF	TGCAGTCCAGTCGGGGGGCCCCCCTACAATGAGCAGTTCTTC
TRBV13	.	TRBD2	TRBJ2-1	CASSSYQGLAGGGNEQFF	TGTGCCAGCAGCTCCTACCAGGGACTAGCGGGGGGAGGGAATGAGCAGTTCTTC
TRBV7-2	.	.	TRBJ1-5	CASSHGSRQPQHF	TGTGCCAGCAGCCACGGGTCAAGACAGCCCCAGCATTTT